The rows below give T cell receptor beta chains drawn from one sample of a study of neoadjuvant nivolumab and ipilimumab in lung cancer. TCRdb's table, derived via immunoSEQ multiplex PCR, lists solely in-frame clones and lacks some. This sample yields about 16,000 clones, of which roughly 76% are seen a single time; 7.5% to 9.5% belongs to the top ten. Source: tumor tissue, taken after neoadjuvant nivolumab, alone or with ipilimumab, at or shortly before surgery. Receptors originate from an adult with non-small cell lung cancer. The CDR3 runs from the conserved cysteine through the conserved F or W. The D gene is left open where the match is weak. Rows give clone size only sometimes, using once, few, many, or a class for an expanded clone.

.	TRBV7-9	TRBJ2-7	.	CASSLASSGGITYEQYF	TGTGCCAGCAGCTTAGCCTCATCCGGGGGCATCACCTACGAGCAGTACTTC
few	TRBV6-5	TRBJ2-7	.	CASSSVRQKQYF	TGTGCCAGCAGTTCCGTCCGACAGAAGCAGTACTTC
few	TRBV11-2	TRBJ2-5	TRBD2	CASSLGGVGYQETQYF	TGTGCCAGCAGCCTCGGGGGGGTAGGTTACCAAGAGACCCAGTACTTC
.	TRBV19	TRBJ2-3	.	CASSLGASTDTQYF	TGTGCCAGTAGCTTGGGGGCTAGCACAGATACGCAGTATTTT
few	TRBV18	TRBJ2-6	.	CASSPGGWGANVLTF	TGTGCCAGCTCACCCGGGGGTTGGGGGGCCAACGTCCTGACTTTC
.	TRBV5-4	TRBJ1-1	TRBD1	CASLTGTEAFF	TGTGCCAGCTTGACAGGGACGGAAGCTTTCTTT
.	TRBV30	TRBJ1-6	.	CAWSVQGYNSPLHF	TGTGCCTGGAGCGTCCAGGGATATAATTCACCCCTCCACTTT
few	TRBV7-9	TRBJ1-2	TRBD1	CASSGEADRGYGYTF	TGTGCCAGCAGCGGGGAGGCTGACAGGGGCTATGGCTACACCTTC
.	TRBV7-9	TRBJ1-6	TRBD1	CASSGQGGMRSPLHF	TGTGCCAGCAGCGGACAGGGTGGGATGCGTTCACCCCTCCACTTT
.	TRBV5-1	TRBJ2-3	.	CASSLSSPTDTQYF	TGCGCCAGCAGCCTATCCTCCCCGACAGATACGCAGTATTTT
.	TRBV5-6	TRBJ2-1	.	CASSYDDGTNEQFF	TGTGCCAGCAGCTACGACGACGGGACCAATGAGCAGTTCTTC
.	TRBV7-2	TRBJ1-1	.	CASSLGPGMNTEAFF	TGTGCCAGCAGCTTAGGGCCAGGGATGAACACTGAAGCTTTCTTT
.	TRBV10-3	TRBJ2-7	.	CAISETLGSYEQYF	TGTGCCATCAGTGAGACATTGGGCTCCTACGAGCAGTACTTC
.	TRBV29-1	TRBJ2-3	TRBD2	CSVEGGLAGGLGTDTQYF	TGCAGCGTTGAAGGGGGACTAGCGGGGGGGCTCGGCACAGATACGCAGTATTTT
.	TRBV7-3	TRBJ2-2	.	CASSFTENTGELFF	TGTGCCAGCAGCTTCACCGAGAACACCGGGGAGCTGTTTTTT
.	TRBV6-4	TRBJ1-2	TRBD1	CASSDTGQGYYGYTF	TGTGCCAGCAGTGACACGGGACAGGGGTACTATGGCTACACCTTC
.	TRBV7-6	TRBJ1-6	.	CASSLGGRPVDSPLHF	TGTGCCAGCAGCTTAGGTGGCAGGCCAGTAGATTCACCCCTCCACTTT
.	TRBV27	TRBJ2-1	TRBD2	CASSLSGAGGYNEQFF	TGTGCCAGCAGTTTATCGGGAGCGGGGGGCTACAATGAGCAGTTCTTC
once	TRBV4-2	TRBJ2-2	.	CASSLSSAGTGELFF	TGTGCCAGCAGCCTTTCGTCGGCGGGCACCGGGGAGCTGTTTTTT
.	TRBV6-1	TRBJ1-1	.	CASSEEIGGRRTEAFF	TGTGCCAGCAGTGAAGAAATCGGGGGGCGTCGGACTGAAGCTTTCTTT
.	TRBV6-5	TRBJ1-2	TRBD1	CASSDRGGNGYTF	TGTGCCAGCAGCGACAGGGGAGGAAATGGCTACACCTTC
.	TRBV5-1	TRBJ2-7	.	CASRVRAGEFYEQYF	TGCGCCAGCAGAGTGAGGGCAGGGGAATTCTACGAGCAGTACTTC
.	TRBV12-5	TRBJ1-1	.	CASGSDPTEAFF	TGTGCTAGTGGCTCGGACCCCACTGAAGCTTTCTTT
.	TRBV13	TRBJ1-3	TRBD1	CASSGSGGGERNTIYF	TGTGCCAGCAGCGGGTCGGGAGGGGGCGAAAGAAACACCATATATTTT
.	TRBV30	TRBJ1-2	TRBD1	CAYRGALYGYTF	TGTGCCTACAGGGGGGCCCTCTATGGCTACACCTTC
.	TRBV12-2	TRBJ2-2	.	CASRADTGTETNTGELFF	TGTGCAAGTCGCGCAGATACCGGGACGGAAACGAACACCGGGGAGCTGTTTTTT
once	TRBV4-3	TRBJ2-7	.	CASSQGGIEQYF	TGCGCCAGCAGCCAAGGTGGGATAGAGCAGTACTTC